The sequence of this TCR beta chain was determined in a study of T cells in localized non-small cell lung cancer. Profiling relied on immunoSEQ multiplex PCR, and the TCRdb table lists in-frame clones only, not all of them. The sample shows more than 25,000 clones, 90% to 95% of them seen only once. J gave up 6 bases and V 0 bases, and 2 bases lay outside the gene matches. The CDR3 sequence is 14 residues long. Per germline, CDR1 SEHNR and CDR2 FQNEAQ (reference sequence). The chain joins TRBV7-9 to TRBJ2-7; 10 positions match TRBD1. The source of this sequence is a man aged 40 to 69 with stage II lung adenocarcinoma. The starting material was PBMCs, obtained before any cancer treatment. CDR3 sequence (DNA): TGTGCCAGCAGCTTAGCGAGGACAGGGGGCGAGCAGTACTTC. Translating it yields CASSLARTGGEQYF.